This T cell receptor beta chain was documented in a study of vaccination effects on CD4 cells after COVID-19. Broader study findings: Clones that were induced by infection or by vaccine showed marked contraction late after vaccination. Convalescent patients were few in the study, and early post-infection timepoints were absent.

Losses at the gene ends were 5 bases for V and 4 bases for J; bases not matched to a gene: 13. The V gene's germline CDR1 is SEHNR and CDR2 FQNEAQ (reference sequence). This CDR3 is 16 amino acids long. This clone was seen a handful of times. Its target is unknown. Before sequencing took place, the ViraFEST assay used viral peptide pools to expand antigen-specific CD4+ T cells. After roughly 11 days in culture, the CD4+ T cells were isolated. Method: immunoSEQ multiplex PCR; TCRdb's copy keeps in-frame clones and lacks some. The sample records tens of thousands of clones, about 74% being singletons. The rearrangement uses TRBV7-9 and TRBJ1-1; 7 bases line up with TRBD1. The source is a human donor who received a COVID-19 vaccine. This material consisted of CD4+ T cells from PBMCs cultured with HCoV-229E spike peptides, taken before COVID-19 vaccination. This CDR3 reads CASSRTGAGGRTEAFF. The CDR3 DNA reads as TGTGCCAGCAGCCGCACCGGCGCAGGGGGTCGCACTGAAGCTTTCTTT.